A selection of T cell receptor beta chains follows, all from one sample in a study of blood T cells in healthy people across ages. TCRdb analysed the 5' RACE reads with MiXCR anew, one entry per CDR3 protein. Of about 900,000 distinct CDR3 sequences listed, approximately 49% are singletons. Sequencing used blood. Receptor source: a man younger than 45 in good health. The CDR3 runs from the conserved cysteine through the conserved F or W. A D gene is named only where the DNA matches it firmly. Not all rows give a size; the values are once, few, many and, for expanded clones, a class.

TRBV4-3	.	few	TRBJ2-7	CASSLGAGLLYEQYF	TGCGCCAGCAGCCTCGGGGCAGGGCTTTTGTACGAGCAGTACTTC
TRBV28	TRBD1	.	TRBJ2-5	CASSPGTETQETQYF	TGTGCCAGCAGCCCCGGGACAGAAACGCAAGAGACCCAGTACTTC
TRBV2	.	.	TRBJ2-1	CASSEGPLGNEQFF	TGTGCCAGCAGTGAAGGCCCCCTGGGCAATGAGCAGTTCTTC
TRBV10-3	.	few	TRBJ1-2	CAISDLAGNYGYTF	TGTGCCATCAGTGACCTTGCGGGTAACTATGGCTACACCTTC
TRBV29-1	.	many	TRBJ2-5	CSVHRGGGQETQYF	TGCAGCGTTCACAGGGGAGGAGGGCAAGAGACCCAGTACTTC
TRBV12-5	.	.	TRBJ1-4	CASGLETGEEKLFF	TGTGCTAGTGGTTTGGAGACGGGTGAGGAAAAACTGTTTTTT
TRBV25-1	.	once	TRBJ2-5	CASTRDSRGTQYF	TGTGCCAGCACCCGGGACTCCCGGGGGACCCAGTACTTC
TRBV27	.	few	TRBJ1-1	CASSTTGPAEAFF	TGTGCCAGCAGTACCACAGGCCCGGCTGAAGCTTTCTTT
TRBV3-1	.	.	TRBJ1-1	CASSQDAGPRRRNTEAFF	TGTGCCAGCAGCCAAGACGCCGGCCCGAGGCGACGGAACACTGAAGCTTTCTTT
TRBV29-1	.	once	TRBJ2-3	CSVGLKLAEDTQYF	TGCAGCGTCGGACTAAAATTGGCGGAAGATACGCAGTATTTT
TRBV25-1	.	few	TRBJ1-2	CASSAGHLYGYTF	TGTGCCAGCAGTGCCGGCCACCTCTATGGCTACACCTTC
TRBV4-1	TRBD1	.	TRBJ2-3	CASSQEQGAVDTQYF	TGCGCCAGCAGCCAAGAGCAGGGGGCGGTTGATACGCAGTATTTT
TRBV5-1	.	.	TRBJ1-2	CASSITGTTNGYTF	TGCGCCAGCAGCATTACAGGGACAACTAATGGCTACACCTTC
TRBV20-1	.	.	TRBJ2-3	CSARRVGVTDTQYF	TGCAGTGCTAGGAGGGTGGGGGTCACAGATACGCAGTATTTT
TRBV12-3/TRBV12-4	.	.	TRBJ2-7	CASSAGQPPVREQYF	TGTGCCAGCAGCGCGGGACAACCCCCGGTACGGGAGCAGTACTTC